Listed here are 15 T cell receptor beta chains from one sample, sequenced in a study of control samples from healthy donors and cancer patients. Clones were read by immunoSEQ multiplex PCR, and TCRdb kept only the in-frame ones, dropping some. The sample yields 95,000 to 150,000 clones, around nine tenths seen once. The specimen sequenced was blood. Receptor source: a man aged 25 to 40 in good health.

The count of this clone is one. The chain has TRBV6-6 and TRBJ2-1; 7 positions agree with TRBD1. The CDR3 is made up of 16 amino acids. Germline V gene data show CDR1 as MNHNY and CDR2 as SVGAGI (reference sequence). V gave up 6 bases and J gave up 3 bases; unmatched junction bases: 11. CDR3 in DNA: TGTGCCAGCAGGCCCCAAGGGGGCAAAGGCTACAATGAGCAGTTCTTC. Its protein product is CASRPQGGKGYNEQFF.

This clone was picked up one time. This rearrangement joins TRBV3-1 (or the pseudogene TRBV3-2) to TRBJ1-1; possible D gene TRBD1, 5 bases. Germline loops: CDR1 LGHDT, CDR2 YNNKEL (reference sequence). Trimming took 5 bases from V and 5 from J, leaving 15 bases between them. The CDR3 contains 14 residues. The CDR3 nucleotides are TGTGCCAGCAGCTCCCGGGGGGGGATGACTGAAGCTTTCTTT. Its translation is CASSSRGGMTEAFF.

V usage is TRBV9 and J usage is TRBJ2-2, with D tentatively TRBD2 (6 bases). The CDR3 runs 15 residues. With 0 bases removed from V and 6 bases from J, the gap between germline ends came to 12 bases. Germline-derived CDR1 and CDR2 are SGDLS and YYNGEE. Here the CDR3 reads CASSVATGEAGELFF. DNA for the CDR3: TGTGCCAGCAGCGTAGCTACCGGGGAGGCCGGGGAGCTGTTTTTT.

Of note for this clone: Other DNA sequences in the same sample also yield this CDR3. The CDR3 loop reads CASSYGGTEAFF. CDR3 DNA sequence: TGTGCCAGCAGTTACGGGGGAACTGAAGCTTTCTTT. The V gene is TRBV6-5, the J gene TRBJ1-1; D may be TRBD1 (5 bases). The CDR3 runs to 12 residues. V gave up 2 bases and J gave up 5 bases, with 6 bases separating them. The germline CDR1 and CDR2 sequences are MNHEY and SVGAGI.

The V and J genes are TRBV4-1 and TRBJ2-3; D call uncertain. Trimming took off 1 base at V and 7 bases at J, with 9 bases between the two ends. The length of the CDR3 is 13 residues. Germline values: CDR1 MGHRA, CDR2 YSYEKL. For the CDR3, the DNA is TGCGCCAGCAGCCAAGGGGCTCCCAATACGCAGTATTTT. Translated: CASSQGAPNTQYF.

CDR3 protein: CASTRDGGNTIYF. The CDR3 DNA reads as TGTGCCAGCACCAGGGACGGAGGAAACACCATATATTTT. The genes are TRBV5-6 and TRBJ1-3, with a tentative D call TRBD1 (5 bases). Germline CDR1 and CDR2: SGHDT and YYEEEE. V was pared by 6 bases and J by 4 bases, with 11 bases between. The length of the CDR3 is 13 residues.

The V gene is TRBV10-1, the J gene TRBJ1-3; D not certain. Trimming pared 0 bases from V and 3 bases from J, leaving 0 bases between. CDR1 is WNHNN, CDR2 SYGVQD, per germline (reference sequence). This CDR3 has 12 residues. CDR3: CASSESGNTIYF. CDR3 DNA: TGCGCCAGCAGTGAGTCTGGAAACACCATATATTTT.

The chain links TRBV10-1 to TRBJ2-6; D call uncertain. Trimming left V 2 bases short and J 4 bases short, with 3 bases between. This CDR3 is built from 13 residues. Germline V CDR1 and CDR2: WNHNN, SYGVQD (reference sequence). The CDR3 DNA follows: TGCGCCAGCAGTGAGGTCGGGGCCAACGTCCTGACTTTC. Translation gives CASSEVGANVLTF.

This clone occurred many times. The J gene is TRBJ1-6, the V gene TRBV2; 10 nucleotides match TRBD1. V shed 6 bases and J 9 bases; nucleotides not matched to a gene: 8. The CDR3 totals 15 residues. Germline CDR1 and CDR2: SNHLY and FYNNEI. CDR3 coding DNA: TGTGCCAGCAGACCCGGGACAGGGGATACTTCACCCCTCCACTTT. Translation: CASRPGTGDTSPLHF.

A few counts support this clone. The chain links TRBV18 to TRBJ2-5; maybe TRBD1 (6 bases). CDR1 and CDR2 from the germline V gene are KGHSH and LQKENI. V was cut by 3 bases and J by 2 bases, with 19 bases left in between. This CDR3 is 17 amino acids long. The CDR3 is CASSPARSGTKQETQYF. CDR3 in DNA: TGTGCCAGCTCACCTGCCAGGTCCGGGACAAAACAAGAGACCCAGTACTTC.

This clone was recorded many times. The chain employs TRBV19 and TRBJ2-2, with D possibly called TRBD1 or TRBD2 (5 bases each). The V end was cut by 5 bases, the J end by 3 bases, with 13 bases between. CDR3 length equals 15 residues. CDR1 is LNHDA and CDR2 is SQIVND in the germline V gene (reference sequence). CDR3: CASSSGTDYTGELFF. The CDR3 coding sequence is TGTGCCAGTAGTTCCGGGACGGATTACACCGGGGAGCTGTTTTTT.

The chain joins TRBV7-3 to TRBJ2-1; TRBD1 matches 8 bases. The CDR3 has 16 amino acids. V shed 4 bases and J 0 bases; nucleotides not matched to a gene: 5. The germline gives CDR1 SGHTA, CDR2 FQGTGA. The CDR3 DNA reads as TGTGCCAGCAGCTACAGGGGGTCGGGCTCCTACAATGAGCAGTTCTTC. This translates into CASSYRGSGSYNEQFF.

The chain joins TRBV6-5 to TRBJ1-2, with D uncertain. Deletions cut 4 bases from V and 5 bases from J, with 11 bases between. Germline V gene sequence: CDR1 MNHEY, CDR2 SVGAGI. The CDR3 contains 13 residues. CDR3 sequence (DNA): TGTGCCAGCAGTTTGACATCCTTTTATGGCTACACCTTC. It is translated as CASSLTSFYGYTF.

This chain connects TRBV3-1 (or the pseudogene TRBV3-2) to TRBJ1-1; D gene uncertain. The CDR3 contains 13 residues. V lost 4 bases to trimming and J lost 6 bases, with 12 bases between them. Germline CDR1 reads LGHDT; CDR2 reads YNNKEL (reference sequence). CDR3 nucleotides: TGTGCCAGCAGCCCCGGCCATAGGGCTGAAGCTTTCTTT. Translation gives CASSPGHRAEAFF.

The sample holds one count of this clone. The CDR3 protein is CASSPTDRTYQETQYF. The CDR3 DNA reads as TGTGCCAGCTCACCAACGGACAGGACGTACCAAGAGACCCAGTACTTC. The V call is TRBV18, the J call TRBJ2-5; 7 nucleotides agree with TRBD1. J was trimmed by 0 bases and V by 2 bases; bases with no gene match: 6. The CDR3 length is 16 residues. The germline V gene encodes CDR1 KGHSH and CDR2 LQKENI.